This T cell receptor beta chain was identified in a study of blood T cells in healthy people across ages. A remark on this clonotype: The antigen remains undetermined.

Primed by a sample-barcoded 5' primer and a J-beta primer mix, a second PCR proceeded for about 6 to 11 cycles. Using its own MiXCR run on the 5' RACE reads, TCRdb lists one record per CDR3 protein. Of 700,000 to 950,000 distinct CDR3 sequences listed, roughly 50% were seen once; the top ten hold about 20%. Each donor's blood draw was approximately 10 milliliters of peripheral blood. Study-wide results and limits: Significant beta diversity loss was already apparent by age approximately 38, declining roughly linearly. Unsorted PBMC material precluded a definitive naive versus antigen-experienced comparison. Naive CD4+ cell counts and diversity both ran higher in long-lived than in aged donors.

The TCR sequence derives from a man under 40 in good health. Source material: blood.

The DNA of the CDR3 is TGCGCCAGCAGTATAGGGCGGAATGAGCAGTTCTTC. This codes for CASSIGRNEQFF. The rearrangement links TRBV4-1 to TRBJ2-1; D is unclear. Germline V gives CDR1 MGHRA, CDR2 YSYEKL. V was shortened by 6 bases and J by 7 bases, with 10 bases between the two germline ends. The CDR3 spans 12 residues.